This entry lists 2 T cell receptor beta chains sequenced from one sample in a study of blood T cell repertoires in COVID-19. Clones were read by immunoSEQ multiplex PCR, and TCRdb kept only the in-frame ones, dropping some. The table includes a few hundred thousand clones, about 90% detected once. Sequencing was performed on PBMCs or T cells enriched from blood (not recorded which). These receptors came from a young man who had been exposed to COVID-19.

This chain's CDR3 is CASSLLQGASADTQYF. CDR3 bases: TGTGCCAGCAGCCTACTACAGGGGGCGTCTGCAGATACGCAGTATTTT. The chain links TRBV11-2 to TRBJ2-3, with 9 bases aligning to TRBD1. The CDR3 extends over 16 amino acids. The V gene end was trimmed by 5 bases and the J gene end by 4 bases; junction bases not matched to a gene: 10. Per germline, CDR1 SGHAT and CDR2 FQNNGV.

The V gene is TRBV5-5, the J gene TRBJ1-6, with 9 positions matching TRBD1. Germline lookup yields CDR1 SGHKS and CDR2 YYEKEE (reference sequence). The CDR3 has 15 amino acids. The ends lost 5 bases at V and 14 bases at J; junction bases unmatched: 14. The CDR3 nucleotides read TGTGCCAGCAGACAACCGGGACAGGGTACGGGGGCCCTCCACTTT. Translated, it gives CASRQPGQGTGALHF.